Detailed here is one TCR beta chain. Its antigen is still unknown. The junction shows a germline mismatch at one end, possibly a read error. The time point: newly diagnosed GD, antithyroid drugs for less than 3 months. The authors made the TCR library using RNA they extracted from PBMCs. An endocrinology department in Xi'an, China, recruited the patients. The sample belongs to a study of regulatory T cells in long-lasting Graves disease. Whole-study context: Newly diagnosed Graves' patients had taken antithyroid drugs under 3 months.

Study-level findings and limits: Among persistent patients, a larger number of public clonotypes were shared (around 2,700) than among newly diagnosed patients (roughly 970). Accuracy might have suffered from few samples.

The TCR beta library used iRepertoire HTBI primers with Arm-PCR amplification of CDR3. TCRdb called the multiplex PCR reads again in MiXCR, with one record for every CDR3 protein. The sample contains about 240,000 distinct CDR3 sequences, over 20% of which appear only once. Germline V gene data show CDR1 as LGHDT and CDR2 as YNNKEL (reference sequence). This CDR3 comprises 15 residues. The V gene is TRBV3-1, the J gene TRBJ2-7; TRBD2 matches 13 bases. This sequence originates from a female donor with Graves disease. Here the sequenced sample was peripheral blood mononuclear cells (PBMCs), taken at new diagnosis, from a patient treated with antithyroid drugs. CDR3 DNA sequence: TGTGGCAGCAGCCAAGGACTAGCGGGAGCTTACGAGCAGTACTTC. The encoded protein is CGSSQGLAGAYEQYF.